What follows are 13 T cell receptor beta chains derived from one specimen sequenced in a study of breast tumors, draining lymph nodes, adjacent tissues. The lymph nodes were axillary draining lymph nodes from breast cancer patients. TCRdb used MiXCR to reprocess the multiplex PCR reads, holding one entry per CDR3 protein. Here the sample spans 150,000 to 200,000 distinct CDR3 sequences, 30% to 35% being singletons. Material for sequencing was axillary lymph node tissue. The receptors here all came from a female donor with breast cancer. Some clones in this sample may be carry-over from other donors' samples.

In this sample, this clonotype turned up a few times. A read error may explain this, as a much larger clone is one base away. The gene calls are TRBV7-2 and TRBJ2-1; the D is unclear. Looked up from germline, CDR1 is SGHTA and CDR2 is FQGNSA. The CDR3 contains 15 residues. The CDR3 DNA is TGTGCCAGCGGCTTAGAGTTGGCGACAACCTACGAGCAGTTCTTC. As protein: CASGLELATTYEQFF.

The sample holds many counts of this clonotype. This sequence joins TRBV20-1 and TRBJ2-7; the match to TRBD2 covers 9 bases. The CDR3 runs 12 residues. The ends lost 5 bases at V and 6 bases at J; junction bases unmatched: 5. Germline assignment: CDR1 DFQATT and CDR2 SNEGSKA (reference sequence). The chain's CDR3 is CSAAGREGEQYF. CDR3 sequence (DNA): TGCAGTGCTGCGGGGCGGGAGGGCGAGCAGTACTTC.

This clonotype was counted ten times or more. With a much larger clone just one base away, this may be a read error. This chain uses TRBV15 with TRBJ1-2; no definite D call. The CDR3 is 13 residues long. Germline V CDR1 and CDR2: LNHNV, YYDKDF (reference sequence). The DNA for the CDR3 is TGTGCCACCAGCAGAGTGTCCGGGTCTGGCCACACCTTC. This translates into CATSRVSGSGHTF.

This CDR3 reads CAWSPMGGPGLYGYTF. As DNA, the CDR3 is TGTGCCTGGAGCCCCATGGGGGGACCGGGACTTTATGGCTACACCTTC. V is TRBV30 and J is TRBJ1-2, with D tentatively TRBD1 (5 bases). The V gene's germline CDR1 is GTSNPN and CDR2 SVGIG (reference sequence). This CDR3 spans 16 amino acids. Trimming left V 3 bases short and J 5 bases short, with 22 bases between.

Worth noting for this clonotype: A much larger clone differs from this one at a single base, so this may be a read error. CDR3 nucleotides: TGTGCCAGCAGCCGGCTGTCGGGGGGCGCATTATGGCAGTACTTC. It yields the protein CASSRLSGGALWQYF. J is TRBJ2-7 and V is TRBV6-1, with a possible D match to TRBD2 (7 bases). Trimming took off 6 bases at V and 9 bases at J, with 24 bases between the two ends. Germline V CDR1 and CDR2: MNHNS, SASEGT. The CDR3 has 15 amino acids.

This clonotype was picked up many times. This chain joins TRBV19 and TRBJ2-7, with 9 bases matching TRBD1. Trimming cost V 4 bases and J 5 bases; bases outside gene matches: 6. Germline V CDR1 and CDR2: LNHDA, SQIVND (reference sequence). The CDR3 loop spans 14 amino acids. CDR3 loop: CASSTRTGVHEQYF. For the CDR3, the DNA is TGTGCCAGTAGTACTAGGACAGGGGTCCACGAGCAGTACTTC. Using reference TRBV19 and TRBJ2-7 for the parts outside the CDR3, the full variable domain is DGGITQSPKYLFRKEGQNVTLSCEQNLNHDAMYWYRQDPGQGLRLIYYSQIVNDFQKGDIAEGYSVSREKKESFPLTVTSAQKNPTAFYLCASSTRTGVHEQYFGPGTRLTVT.

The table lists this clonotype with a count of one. The CDR3 DNA sequence: TGTGCCAGCAGCTTTTCGGCGACCACCGGGGAGCTGTTTTTT. Its translation: CASSFSATTGELFF. The chain employs TRBV5-5 and TRBJ2-2; D gene unclear. The germline V gene encodes CDR1 SGHKS and CDR2 YYEKEE (reference sequence). Trimming stripped 2 bases from V and 4 bases from J, with 9 bases between. The CDR3 is 14 amino acids.

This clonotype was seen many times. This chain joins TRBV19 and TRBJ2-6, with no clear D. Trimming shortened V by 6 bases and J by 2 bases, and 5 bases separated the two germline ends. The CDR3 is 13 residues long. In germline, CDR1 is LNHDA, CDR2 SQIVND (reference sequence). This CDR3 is CASSPTGANVLTF. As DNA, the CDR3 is TGTGCCAGTAGCCCTACTGGGGCCAACGTCCTGACTTTC.

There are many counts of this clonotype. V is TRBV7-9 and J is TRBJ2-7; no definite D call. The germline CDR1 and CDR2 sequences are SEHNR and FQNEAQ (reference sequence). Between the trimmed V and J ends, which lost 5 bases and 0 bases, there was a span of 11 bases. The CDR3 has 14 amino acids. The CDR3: CASSRTTGSYEQYF. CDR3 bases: TGTGCCAGCAGCCGTACGACTGGCTCCTACGAGCAGTACTTC.

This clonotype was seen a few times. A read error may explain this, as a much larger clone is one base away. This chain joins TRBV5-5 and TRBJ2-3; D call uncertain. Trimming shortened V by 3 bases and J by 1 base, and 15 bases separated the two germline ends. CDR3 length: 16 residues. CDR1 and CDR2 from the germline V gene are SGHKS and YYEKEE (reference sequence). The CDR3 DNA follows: TGTGCCAGCAGCTCCTCCGGCGCTTTCGGCACAGATACGCAGTATTTT. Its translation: CASSSSGAFGTDTQYF.

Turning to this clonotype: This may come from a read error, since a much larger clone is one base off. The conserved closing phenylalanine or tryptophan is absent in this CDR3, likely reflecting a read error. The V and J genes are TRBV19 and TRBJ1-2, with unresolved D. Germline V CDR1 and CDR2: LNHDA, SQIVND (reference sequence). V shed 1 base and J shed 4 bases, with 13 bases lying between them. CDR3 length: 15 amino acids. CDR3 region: CASSIGLSGVYGYTS. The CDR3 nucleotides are TGTGCCAGTAGTATAGGATTGTCGGGAGTCTATGGCTACACCTCC.

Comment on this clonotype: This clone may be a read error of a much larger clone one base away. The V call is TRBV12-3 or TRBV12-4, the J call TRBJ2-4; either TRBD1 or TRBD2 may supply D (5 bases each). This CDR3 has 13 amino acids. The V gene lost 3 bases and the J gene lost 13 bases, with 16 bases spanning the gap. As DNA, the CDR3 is TGTGCCAGCAGTTTCGGAGGTAGGGCAGGGCAGTACTTC. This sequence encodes CASSFGGRAGQYF.

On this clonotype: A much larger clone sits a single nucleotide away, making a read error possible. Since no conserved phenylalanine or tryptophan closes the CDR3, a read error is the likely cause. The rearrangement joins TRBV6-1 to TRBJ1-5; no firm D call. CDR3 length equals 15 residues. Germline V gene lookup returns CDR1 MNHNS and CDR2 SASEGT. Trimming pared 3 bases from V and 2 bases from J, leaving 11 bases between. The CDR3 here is CASSEHRVGNQPQHS. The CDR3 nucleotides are TGTGCCAGCAGTGAGCACCGGGTCGGCAATCAGCCCCAGCATTCT.